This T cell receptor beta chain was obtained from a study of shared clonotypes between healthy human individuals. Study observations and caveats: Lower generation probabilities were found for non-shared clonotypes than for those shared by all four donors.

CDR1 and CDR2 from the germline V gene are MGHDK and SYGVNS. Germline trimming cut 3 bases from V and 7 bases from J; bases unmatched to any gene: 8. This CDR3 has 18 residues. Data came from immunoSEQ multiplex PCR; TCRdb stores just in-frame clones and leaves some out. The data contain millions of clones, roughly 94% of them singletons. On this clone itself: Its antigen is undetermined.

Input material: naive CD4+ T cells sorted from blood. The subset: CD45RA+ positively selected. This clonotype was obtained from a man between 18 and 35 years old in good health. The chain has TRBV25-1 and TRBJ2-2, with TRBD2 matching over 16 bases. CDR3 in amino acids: CASSDPGTSGRVHGELFF. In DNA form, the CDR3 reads TGTGCCAGCAGTGATCCCGGGACTAGCGGGAGGGTCCACGGGGAGCTGTTTTTT.